These T cell receptor beta chains were read from a single sample in a study of blood T cell repertoires in COVID-19. Assay: immunoSEQ multiplex PCR; the TCRdb copy retains only in-frame clones and omits some. Of 40,000 to 55,000 clones in the sample, 75% to 85% are singletons; the top ten hold about a sixth. The source material was peripheral blood. The receptors originated from a man between 35 and 55 years old with acute or convalescent COVID-19. CDR3s include the opening cysteine and the closing phenylalanine or tryptophan. D genes are given only for firm matches. For some rows the clone size is stated as once, few or many, or as a class when expanded; others skip it.

cdr3_aa	cdr3_nt	clone_size	v_call	j_call	d_call
CASSPGQLVYEQYF	TGCGCCAGCAGCCCGGGACAGCTAGTTTACGAGCAGTACTTC	few	TRBV5-1	TRBJ2-7	TRBD1
CASGQGGSYEQYF	TGTGCCAGTGGGCAGGGCGGTTCCTACGAGCAGTACTTC	few	TRBV2	TRBJ2-7	-
CATSDFGTSSNEQFF	TGTGCCACCAGTGATTTCGGGACTAGCTCCAATGAGCAGTTCTTC	-	TRBV24-1	TRBJ2-1	TRBD2
CASSVGQGRGNTIYF	TGTGCCAGCAGCGTTGGACAGGGAAGGGGAAACACCATATATTTT	-	TRBV9	TRBJ1-3	TRBD1
CSVEERRGTVSYEQYF	TGCAGCGTTGAAGAAAGGCGCGGGACAGTCTCCTACGAGCAGTACTTC	-	TRBV29-1	TRBJ2-7	-
CASSFGLAGSEQYF	TGTGCCAGCAGCTTTGGACTAGCGGGATCCGAGCAGTACTTC	-	TRBV7-2	TRBJ2-7	TRBD2
CASRLGPPARARGNTIYF	TGTGCAAGTCGCTTAGGCCCTCCGGCGAGGGCGAGGGGAAACACCATATATTTT	-	TRBV12-2	TRBJ1-3	-
CASGDPPAGAAQYF	TGTGCCAGCGGGGACCCTCCAGCGGGAGCGGCCCAGTACTTC	-	TRBV2	TRBJ2-5	TRBD2
CASSDGIAGTQYF	TGTGCCAGCAGTGACGGAATAGCGGGGACCCAGTACTTC	-	TRBV6-4	TRBJ2-5	TRBD2
CASSQDARQTQYF	TGTGCCAGCAGCCAAGACGCCAGGCAGACCCAGTACTTC	-	TRBV14	TRBJ2-5	-
CASTPSEVGELFF	TGTGCCAGCACCCCCAGTGAGGTGGGGGAGCTGTTTTTT	-	TRBV7-9	TRBJ2-2	-
CASSLETGTGELFF	TGTGCCAGCAGCTTGGAGACAGGGACCGGGGAGCTGTTTTTT	few	TRBV7-9	TRBJ2-2	TRBD1
CASSRQGGETQYF	TGCGCCAGCAGCAGACAGGGTGGCGAGACCCAGTACTTC	-	TRBV10-1	TRBJ2-5	TRBD1
CASGSGLAGGSYNEQFF	TGTGCTAGTGGTTCCGGACTAGCGGGAGGTTCCTACAATGAGCAGTTCTTC	-	TRBV12-5	TRBJ2-1	TRBD2
CASGPWASRYNEQFF	TGTGCCAGCGGCCCTTGGGCTAGCCGCTACAATGAGCAGTTCTTC	-	TRBV5-6	TRBJ2-1	-
CASSSRQGVIEAFF	TGTGCCAGCAGTTCCCGACAGGGGGTTATTGAAGCTTTCTTT	-	TRBV6-5	TRBJ1-1	TRBD1
CASSGGGRQETQYF	TGTGCCAGCAGTGGAGGAGGACGGCAAGAGACCCAGTACTTC	-	TRBV2	TRBJ2-5	-
CASSIYPGQGEAFF	TGTGCCAGTAGTATATACCCGGGACAGGGTGAAGCTTTCTTT	-	TRBV19	TRBJ1-1	TRBD1
CASSLSGERDIQYF	TGTGCCAGCAGTTTAAGCGGGGAGCGGGACATTCAGTACTTC	-	TRBV27	TRBJ2-4	TRBD2
CASSQWDRTYEQYF	TGTGCCAGCAGCCAATGGGACAGAACCTACGAGCAGTACTTC	few	TRBV3-1/TRBV3-2	TRBJ2-7	TRBD1
CASSESGGATNEKLFF	TGCGCCAGCAGTGAGTCAGGGGGAGCAACTAATGAAAAACTGTTTTTT	-	TRBV10-2	TRBJ1-4	-
CAWSVRPGGRDTQYF	TGTGCCTGGAGTGTACGGCCGGGGGGGAGAGATACGCAGTATTTT	-	TRBV30	TRBJ2-3	TRBD2
CASSQAGKNEQYF	TGCGCCAGCAGCCAAGCCGGGAAAAACGAGCAGTACTTC	-	TRBV5-1	TRBJ2-7	-
CATSDPRTGADTGELFF	TGTGCCACCAGTGATCCCAGGACAGGGGCGGACACCGGGGAGCTGTTTTTT	-	TRBV24-1	TRBJ2-2	TRBD1
CASSSLSSRRTQYF	TGTGCCAGCAGTTCCCTTAGCTCCCGAAGAACCCAGTACTTC	-	TRBV6-5	TRBJ2-5	-
CASSLEQGMNTEAFF	TGCGCCAGCAGCTTAGAGCAGGGCATGAACACTGAAGCTTTCTTT	-	TRBV5-1	TRBJ1-1	-
CASSPSRTGGVETQYF	TGTGCCAGCAGCCCCTCCCGGACAGGGGGGGTGGAGACCCAGTACTTC	-	TRBV7-8	TRBJ2-5	TRBD1
CASSPTGLLAKNIQYF	TGTGCCAGCAGCCCAACAGGTTTACTAGCCAAAAACATTCAGTACTTC	-	TRBV7-9	TRBJ2-4	-
CASSPGQGARNEQFF	TGTGCCAGCAGCCCGGGACAGGGGGCTAGAAATGAGCAGTTCTTC	-	TRBV11-3	TRBJ2-1	TRBD1
CASSDPGRETQYF	TGTGCCAGCAGCGACCCAGGGAGGGAGACCCAGTACTTC	-	TRBV2	TRBJ2-5	-
CASSPGSSRANSPLHF	TGTGCCAGCTCACCAGGGTCTTCGAGGGCCAATTCACCCCTCCACTTT	-	TRBV18	TRBJ1-6	-
CASSSAERHRVYGYTF	TGTGCCAGCAGTTCCGCCGAGAGACACAGGGTCTATGGCTACACCTTC	-	TRBV27	TRBJ1-2	-
CASSLQANTEAFF	TGTGCCAGTAGTTTGCAGGCTAACACTGAAGCTTTCTTT	few	TRBV19	TRBJ1-1	-
CATSDQTGSSYNEQFF	TGTGCCACCAGTGACCAGACTGGGAGCTCCTACAATGAGCAGTTCTTC	once	TRBV24-1	TRBJ2-1	-
CASSIIMGRGAGELFF	TGTGCCAGTAGTATTATTATGGGGCGGGGTGCCGGGGAGCTGTTTTTT	once	TRBV19	TRBJ2-2	-
CASSPGARQPQHF	TGTGCCAGCTCCCCAGGGGCAAGACAGCCCCAGCATTTT	-	TRBV18	TRBJ1-5	-
CASSLRENNEQFF	TGTGCCAGCAGTTTAAGGGAGAACAATGAGCAGTTCTTC	-	TRBV27	TRBJ2-1	-
CASRRGLLETQYF	TGTGCCAGTAGGAGGGGACTATTGGAGACCCAGTACTTC	-	TRBV19	TRBJ2-5	TRBD2
CASSIQGLAGGYNEQFF	TGTGCCAGTAGTATTCAGGGACTAGCGGGAGGATACAATGAGCAGTTCTTC	-	TRBV19	TRBJ2-1	TRBD2
CASSSSGLETQYF	TGCGCCAGCAGCTCGTCAGGGTTGGAGACCCAGTACTTC	-	TRBV5-1	TRBJ2-5	-
CAWSRGKDGYTF	TGTGCCTGGAGTCGGGGGAAGGATGGCTACACCTTC	-	TRBV30	TRBJ1-2	-
CASSVGGQLNTGELFF	TGTGCCAGCAGCGTAGGGGGACAGCTTAACACCGGGGAGCTGTTTTTT	-	TRBV9	TRBJ2-2	TRBD1
CASSKAGPYSGNTIYF	TGTGCCAGCTCAAAAGCTGGGCCTTACTCTGGAAACACCATATATTTT	-	TRBV18	TRBJ1-3	-
CASSLDSGYNQPQHF	TGTGCCAGCAGCTTAGACTCGGGGTACAATCAGCCCCAGCATTTT	-	TRBV11-2	TRBJ1-5	-
CATGQGNPETQYF	TGTGCCACCGGACAGGGAAACCCAGAGACCCAGTACTTC	-	TRBV10-3	TRBJ2-5	TRBD1
CASSVWRTGAGSTEAFF	TGTGCCAGCAGTGTCTGGAGGACAGGGGCGGGGAGCACTGAAGCTTTCTTT	-	TRBV6-1	TRBJ1-1	TRBD1
CASSRTGLAGGRTGELFF	TGCGCCAGCAGCCGCACGGGACTAGCGGGAGGGCGCACCGGGGAGCTGTTTTTT	-	TRBV4-1	TRBJ2-2	TRBD2
CASRKGQGGGQPQHF	TGTGCCAGTAGGAAGGGGCAGGGAGGAGGTCAGCCCCAGCATTTT	-	TRBV19	TRBJ1-5	-
CASSRSGGAMVQETQYF	TGCGCCAGCAGCCGAAGCGGGGGGGCGATGGTCCAAGAGACCCAGTACTTC	-	TRBV5-1	TRBJ2-5	TRBD2
CASSVLGSSYEQYF	TGTGCCAGCAGCGTATTGGGCAGCTCCTACGAGCAGTACTTC	-	TRBV9	TRBJ2-7	-
CSAGQGYGYTF	TGCAGTGCCGGACAGGGCTATGGCTACACCTTC	-	TRBV20-1	TRBJ1-2	TRBD1
CASSLRGGGGEQYF	TGTGCCAGCAGCCTCCGAGGGGGCGGTGGTGAGCAGTACTTC	-	TRBV3-1/TRBV3-2	TRBJ2-7	TRBD1
CASSLALGASYNSPLHF	TGTGCCAGCAGCTTGGCCCTGGGGGCCTCCTATAATTCACCCCTCCACTTT	-	TRBV5-4	TRBJ1-6	-